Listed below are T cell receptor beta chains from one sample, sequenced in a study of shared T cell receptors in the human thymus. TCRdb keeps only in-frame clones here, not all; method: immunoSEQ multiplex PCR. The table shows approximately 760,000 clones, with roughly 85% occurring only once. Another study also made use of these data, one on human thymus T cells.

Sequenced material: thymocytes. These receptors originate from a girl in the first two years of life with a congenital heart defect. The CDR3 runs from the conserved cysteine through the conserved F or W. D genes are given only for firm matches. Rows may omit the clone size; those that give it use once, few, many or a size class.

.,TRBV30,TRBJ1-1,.,CAWSRGLNTEAFF,TGTGCCTGGAGTAGGGGGTTGAACACTGAAGCTTTCTTT
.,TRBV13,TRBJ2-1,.,CASSLLADSSYNEQFF,TGTGCCAGCAGCTTATTGGCGGACAGCTCCTACAATGAGCAGTTCTTC
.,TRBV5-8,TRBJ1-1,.,CASSYPHLGLITEAFF,TGTGCCAGCAGTTACCCCCATCTGGGGCTGATCACTGAAGCTTTCTTT
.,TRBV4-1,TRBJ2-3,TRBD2,CASSPGLAGGRADTQYF,TGCGCCAGCAGCCCGGGACTAGCGGGGGGGCGAGCAGATACGCAGTATTTT
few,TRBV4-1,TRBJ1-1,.,CASSQEGQGQNTEAFF,TGCGCCAGCAGCCAAGAAGGGCAGGGCCAGAACACTGAAGCTTTCTTT
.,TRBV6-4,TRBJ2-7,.,CASSGRGGRYEQYF,TGTGCCAGCAGTGGGAGGGGGGGCCGTTACGAGCAGTACTTC
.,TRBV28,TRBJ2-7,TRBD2,CASSPGTSGGAYEQYF,TGTGCCAGCAGTCCCGGGACTAGCGGGGGGGCCTACGAGCAGTACTTC
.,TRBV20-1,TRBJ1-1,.,CSARGGEAFF,TGCAGTGCCCGTGGGGGGGAAGCTTTCTTT
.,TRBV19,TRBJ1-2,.,CASKKGGYGYTF,TGTGCCAGTAAAAAAGGGGGCTATGGCTACACCTTC
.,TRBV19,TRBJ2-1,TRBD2,CASIGGVDYNEQFF,TGTGCCAGTATCGGGGGGGTTGACTACAATGAGCAGTTCTTC
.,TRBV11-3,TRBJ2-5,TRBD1,CASSPAAGTEKETQYF,TGTGCCAGCAGCCCCGCGGCTGGGACAGAAAAAGAGACCCAGTACTTC
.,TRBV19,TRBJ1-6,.,CASSIDQQGLRGPNSPLHF,TGTGCCAGTAGTATAGATCAACAGGGCTTGAGAGGCCCGAATTCACCCCTCCACTTT
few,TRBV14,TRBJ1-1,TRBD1,CASSPPSGGRTEAFF,TGTGCCAGCAGCCCCCCTTCAGGGGGCCGTACTGAAGCTTTCTTT
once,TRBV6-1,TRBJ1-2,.,CASSAKSPDSPTANYGYTF,TGTGCCAGCAGTGCCAAATCCCCGGACAGCCCTACTGCTAACTATGGCTACACCTTC
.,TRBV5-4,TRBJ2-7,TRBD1,CASSLQPARDRFSYEQYF,TGTGCCAGCAGCTTGCAACCGGCTCGGGACAGGTTCTCCTACGAGCAGTACTTC
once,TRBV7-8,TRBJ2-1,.,CASRPPSGDEQFF,TGTGCCAGCAGACCTCCGAGTGGAGATGAGCAGTTCTTC
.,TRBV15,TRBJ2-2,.,CATQKGLSTGELFF,TGTGCCACCCAAAAGGGGCTCTCCACCGGGGAGCTGTTTTTT
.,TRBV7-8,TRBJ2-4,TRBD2,CASSLATSGGDIAKNIQYF,TGTGCCAGCAGCTTAGCAACTAGCGGGGGGGATATAGCCAAAAACATTCAGTACTTC
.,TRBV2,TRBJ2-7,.,CASSVQSYEQYF,TGTGCCAGCAGTGTCCAGTCCTACGAGCAGTACTTC
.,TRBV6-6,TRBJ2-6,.,CASSAILSGANVLTF,TGTGCCAGCAGCGCTATACTCTCTGGGGCCAACGTCCTGACTTTC
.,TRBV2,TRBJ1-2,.,CASSATPAYGYTF,TGTGCCAGCAGTGCCACGCCAGCGTATGGCTACACCTTC
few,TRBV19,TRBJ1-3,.,CASNPAPTSEGLLAWGNTIYF,TGTGCCAGTAATCCCGCTCCTACGTCGGAGGGACTGCTTGCTTGGGGAAACACCATATATTTT
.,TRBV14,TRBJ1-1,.,CASSQDRWGWDTEAFF,TGTGCCAGCAGCCAAGATCGGTGGGGCTGGGACACTGAAGCTTTCTTT